In its sample, the clone carrying this T cell receptor beta chain was seen once. As yet, its antigen is unknown. The data derive from a study of shared clonotypes between healthy human individuals. General study results and limits: Sampling involved blood alone; tissue repertoires likely differ.

Each PCR replicate from the sorted subsets contained about 200 ng DNA, which is around 30,000 T cell genomes. The method was immunoSEQ multiplex PCR; TCRdb's version includes in-frame clones alone and lacks a portion of them. The top ten hold about 0.39% of the sample, which has about 2.3 million clones, about 92% seen once. This CDR3 has 15 amino acids. CDR1 SGHRS and CDR2 YFSETQ come from the germline V gene. Trimming at V came to 7 bases and at J to 3 bases, leaving 10 bases not matched to a gene. The clonotype comes from a man in his late teens or twenties in good health. Some clones in this sample may be carry-over from other donors' samples. What was sequenced was naive CD4+ T cells from PBMCs. Subset here: CD45RA+ positively selected. This chain joins TRBV5-1 and TRBJ2-3, with 8 bases aligning to TRBD2. The CDR3 sequence: CASAGRLAGTDTQYF. The CDR3 coding sequence is TGCGCCAGCGCGGGTAGGCTAGCGGGTACAGATACGCAGTATTTT.